Listed below are T cell receptor beta chains from one sample, sequenced in a study of T cells in Graves' hyperthyroidism and ophthalmopathy. TCRdb ran MiXCR on the multiplex PCR reads and lists one entry per CDR3 protein. The sample includes around 580,000 distinct CDR3 sequences, approximately 15% of them seen just once. The specimen was blood. All receptors derive from a young woman with Graves' hyperthyroidism. Each CDR3 is given with its conserved first and last residue. D genes are given only for firm matches. Clone sizes are given selectively: once, few, many, or a class where the clone is expanded.

V gene	clone size	J gene	D gene	CDR3 length	CDR3 protein	CDR3 DNA
TRBV6-1	few	TRBJ1-2	TRBD1	13	CASRQGDDYGYTF	TGTGCCAGCAGACAGGGGGACGACTATGGCTACACCTTC
TRBV11-3	many	TRBJ2-7	NA	15	CASSTPPAGFHEQYF	TGTGCCAGCAGCACCCCACCGGCAGGGTTCCACGAGCAGTACTTC
TRBV12-3/TRBV12-4	few	TRBJ1-2	NA	14	CASSWDISNYGYTF	TGTGCCAGCAGTTGGGACATTTCTAACTATGGCTACACCTTC
TRBV7-9	many	TRBJ2-7	NA	15	CASSPGSFGTYEQYF	TGTGCCAGCAGCCCCGGGTCGTTCGGAACCTACGAGCAGTACTTC
TRBV2	many	TRBJ2-7	NA	14	CASSGLGSSYEQYF	TGTGCCAGCAGTGGACTGGGGAGCTCCTACGAGCAGTACTTC
TRBV20-1	many	TRBJ2-1	NA	12	CSARARPNEQFF	TGCAGTGCTAGGGCCCGTCCAAATGAGCAGTTCTTC
TRBV28	many	TRBJ1-5	TRBD1	14	CASNPPGTAGPQHF	TGTGCCAGCAACCCACCTGGGACAGCCGGCCCCCAGCATTTT
TRBV29-1	many	TRBJ2-5	NA	13	CSVGGGSWETQYF	TGCAGCGTTGGTGGAGGGAGCTGGGAGACCCAGTACTTC
TRBV7-8	many	TRBJ2-5	NA	12	CASSSDGRLEYF	TGTGCCAGCAGCTCCGATGGGAGGTTGGAGTACTTC
TRBV6-9	NA	TRBJ1-6	NA	16	CASRRIREGDNSPLHF	TGTGCCAGCAGGCGAATCAGGGAGGGGGATAATTCACCCCTCCACTTT
TRBV27	NA	TRBJ2-5	TRBD2	13	CASSLIPGGPGYF	TGTGCCAGCAGTTTAATACCGGGAGGGCCCGGGTACTTC
TRBV15	many	TRBJ1-2	NA	14	CATSSPGANYGYTF	TGTGCCACCAGCAGCCCCGGAGCAAACTATGGCTACACCTTC
TRBV24-1	NA	TRBJ2-1	NA	13	CATSDYSTAEQFF	TGTGCCACCAGTGATTACTCCACGGCTGAGCAGTTCTTC
TRBV20-1	NA	TRBJ1-1	NA	14	CSARGRVPNTEAFF	TGCAGTGCTAGAGGCAGGGTACCGAACACTGAAGCTTTCTTT
TRBV6-1	many	TRBJ1-1	NA	17	CASSWRGFDAMNTEAFF	TGTGCCAGCAGTTGGAGGGGCTTCGACGCAATGAACACTGAAGCTTTCTTT
TRBV6-1	NA	TRBJ2-6	NA	16	CASTRWVGLGANVLTF	TGTGCCAGCACCCGCTGGGTGGGCCTGGGGGCCAACGTCCTGACTTTC
TRBV9	NA	TRBJ1-2	TRBD1	16	CASSDPQRTGPYGYTF	TGTGCCAGCAGCGACCCCCAGCGGACAGGGCCTTATGGCTACACCTTC
TRBV4-1	few	TRBJ2-2	TRBD1	14	CASSHDRGARELFF	TGCGCCAGCAGCCACGACAGGGGCGCGAGGGAGCTGTTTTTT
TRBV7-6	few	TRBJ1-2	NA	16	CASSPRIGGYYYGYTF	TGTGCCAGCAGCCCAAGGATTGGGGGGTACTACTATGGCTACACCTTC
TRBV24-1	many	TRBJ2-5	NA	16	CATSDATGTNQETQYF	TGTGCCACCAGTGATGCCACCGGGACGAACCAAGAGACCCAGTACTTC
TRBV6-2/TRBV6-3	many	TRBJ2-5	NA	16	CASSYSLERVRETQYF	TGTGCCAGCAGTTACTCTCTCGAGAGGGTCCGAGAGACCCAGTACTTC
TRBV10-3	few	TRBJ1-4	TRBD1	15	CAPLGQGAGNEKLFF	TGTGCCCCACTTGGGCAGGGGGCAGGTAATGAAAAACTGTTTTTT